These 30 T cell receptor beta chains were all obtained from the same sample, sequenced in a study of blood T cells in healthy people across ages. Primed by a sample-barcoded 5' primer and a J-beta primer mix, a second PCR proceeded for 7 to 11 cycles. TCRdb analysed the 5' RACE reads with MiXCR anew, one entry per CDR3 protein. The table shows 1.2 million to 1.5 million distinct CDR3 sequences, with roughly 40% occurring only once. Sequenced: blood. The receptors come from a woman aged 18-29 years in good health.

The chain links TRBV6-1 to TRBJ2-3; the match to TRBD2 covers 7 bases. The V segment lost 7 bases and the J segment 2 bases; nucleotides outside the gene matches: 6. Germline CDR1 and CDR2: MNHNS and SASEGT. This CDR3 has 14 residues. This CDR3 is CASMRLADTDTQYF. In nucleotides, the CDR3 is TGTGCCAGCATGCGGCTAGCGGACACAGATACGCAGTATTTT.

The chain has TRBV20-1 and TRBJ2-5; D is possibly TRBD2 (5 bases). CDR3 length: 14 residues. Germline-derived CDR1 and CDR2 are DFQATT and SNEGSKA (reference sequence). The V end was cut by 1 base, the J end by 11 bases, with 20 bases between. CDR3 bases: TGCAGTGCTAGAGGAACGGGAACCTACGTGGAGCAGTACTTC. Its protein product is CSARGTGTYVEQYF.

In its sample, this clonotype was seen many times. This chain's CDR3 is CASSQVTTFNYGYTF. The CDR3 nucleotides read TGTGCCAGCAGCCAAGTGACGACGTTCAACTATGGCTACACCTTC. The chain recombines TRBV3-1 with TRBJ1-2; no clear D gene. The CDR3 consists of 15 residues. The germline V gene has CDR1 LGHDT and CDR2 YNNKEL (reference sequence). Trimming stripped 1 base from V and 2 bases from J, with 11 bases between.

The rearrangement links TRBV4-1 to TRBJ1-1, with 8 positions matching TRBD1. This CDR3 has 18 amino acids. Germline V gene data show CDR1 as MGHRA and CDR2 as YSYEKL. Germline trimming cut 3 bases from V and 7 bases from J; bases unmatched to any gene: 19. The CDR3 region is CASSQGVGHGQGQGEAFF. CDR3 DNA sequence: TGCGCCAGCAGCCAGGGCGTGGGGCACGGACAAGGACAGGGTGAAGCTTTCTTT.

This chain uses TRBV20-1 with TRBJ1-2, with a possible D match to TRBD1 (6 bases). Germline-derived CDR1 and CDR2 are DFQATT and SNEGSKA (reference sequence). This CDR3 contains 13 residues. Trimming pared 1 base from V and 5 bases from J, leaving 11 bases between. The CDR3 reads CSARGGGAYGYTF. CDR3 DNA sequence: TGCAGTGCTAGAGGGGGGGGGGCTTATGGCTACACCTTC.

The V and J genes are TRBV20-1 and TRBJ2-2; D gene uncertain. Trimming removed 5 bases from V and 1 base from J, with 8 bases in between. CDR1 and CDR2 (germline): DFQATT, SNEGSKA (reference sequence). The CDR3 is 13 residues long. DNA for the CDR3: TGCAGTGCTCCGGACGGGAACACCGGGGAGCTGTTTTTT. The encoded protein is CSAPDGNTGELFF.

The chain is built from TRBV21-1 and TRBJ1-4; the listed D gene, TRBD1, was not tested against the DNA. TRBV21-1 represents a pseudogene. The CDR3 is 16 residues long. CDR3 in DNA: TGTGCCAGCAGCTTCGGACAGGTTGCGACTAATGAAAAACTGTTTTTT. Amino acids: CASSFGQVATNEKLFF.

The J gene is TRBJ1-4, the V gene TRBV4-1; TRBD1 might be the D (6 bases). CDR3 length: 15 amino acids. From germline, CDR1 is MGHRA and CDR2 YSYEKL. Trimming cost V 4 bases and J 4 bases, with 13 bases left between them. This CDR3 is CASSPEWGRNEKLFF. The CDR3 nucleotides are TGCGCCAGCAGCCCGGAATGGGGGCGTAATGAAAAACTGTTTTTT.

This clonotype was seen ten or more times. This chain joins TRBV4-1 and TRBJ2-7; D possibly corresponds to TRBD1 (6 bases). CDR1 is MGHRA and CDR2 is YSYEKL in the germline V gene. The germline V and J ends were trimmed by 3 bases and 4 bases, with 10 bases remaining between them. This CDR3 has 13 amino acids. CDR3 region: CASSHQTGYEQYF. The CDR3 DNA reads TGCGCCAGCAGCCACCAGACAGGATACGAGCAGTACTTC.

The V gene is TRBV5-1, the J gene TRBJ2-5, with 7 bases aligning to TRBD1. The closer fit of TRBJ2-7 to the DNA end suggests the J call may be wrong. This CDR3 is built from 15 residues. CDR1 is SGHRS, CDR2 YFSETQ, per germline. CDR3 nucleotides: TGCGCCAGCAGCTATGAGGGGGCGCTTCCCCACGAGCAGTACTTC. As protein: CASSYEGALPHEQYF.

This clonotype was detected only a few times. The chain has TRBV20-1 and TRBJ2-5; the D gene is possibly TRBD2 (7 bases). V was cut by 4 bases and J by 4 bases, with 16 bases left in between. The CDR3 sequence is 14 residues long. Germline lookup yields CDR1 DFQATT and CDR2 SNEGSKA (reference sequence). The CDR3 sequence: CSATGFRGGETQYF. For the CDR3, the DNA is TGCAGTGCTACGGGGTTTAGGGGGGGAGAGACCCAGTACTTC.

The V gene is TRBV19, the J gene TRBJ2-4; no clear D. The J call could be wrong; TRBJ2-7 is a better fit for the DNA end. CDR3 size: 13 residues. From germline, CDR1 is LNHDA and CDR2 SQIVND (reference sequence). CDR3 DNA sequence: TGTGCCAGTAGTAAGTTCCCTGCAGGCGAGCAGTACTTC. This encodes CASSKFPAGEQYF.

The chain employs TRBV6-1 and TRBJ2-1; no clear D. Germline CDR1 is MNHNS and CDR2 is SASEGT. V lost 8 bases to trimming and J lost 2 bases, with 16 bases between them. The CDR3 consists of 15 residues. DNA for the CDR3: TGTGCCAGCTGCCGAGGTCCTGGAACCTACAATGAGCAGTTCTTC. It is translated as CASCRGPGTYNEQFF.

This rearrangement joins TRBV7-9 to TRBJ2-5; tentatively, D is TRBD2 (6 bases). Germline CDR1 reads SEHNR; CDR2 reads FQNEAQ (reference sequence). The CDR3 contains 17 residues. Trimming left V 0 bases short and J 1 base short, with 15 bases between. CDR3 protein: CASSLAPGRGTQETQYF. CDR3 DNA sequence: TGTGCCAGCAGCTTAGCCCCCGGGCGGGGCACCCAAGAGACCCAGTACTTC.

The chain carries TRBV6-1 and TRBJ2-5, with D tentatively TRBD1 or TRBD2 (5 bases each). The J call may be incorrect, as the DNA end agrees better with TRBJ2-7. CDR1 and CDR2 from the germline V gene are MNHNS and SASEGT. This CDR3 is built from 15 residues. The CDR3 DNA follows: TGTGCCAGCAGTGGGGGTGGGACCTTATACTACGAGCAGTACTTC. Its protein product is CASSGGGTLYYEQYF.

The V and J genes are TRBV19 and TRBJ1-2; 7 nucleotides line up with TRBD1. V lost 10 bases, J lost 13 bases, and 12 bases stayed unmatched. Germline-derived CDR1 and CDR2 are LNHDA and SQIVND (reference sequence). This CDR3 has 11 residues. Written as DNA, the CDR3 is TGTGCCACCAGGACAGGTACCCTCTTCACCTTC. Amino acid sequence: CATRTGTLFTF.

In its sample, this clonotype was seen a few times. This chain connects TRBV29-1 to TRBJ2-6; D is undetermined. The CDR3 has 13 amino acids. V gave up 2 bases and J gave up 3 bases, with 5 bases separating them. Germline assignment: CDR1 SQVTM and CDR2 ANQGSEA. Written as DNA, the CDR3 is TGCAGCGTTGAATCGGTTGGGGCCAACGTCCTGACTTTC. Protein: CSVESVGANVLTF.

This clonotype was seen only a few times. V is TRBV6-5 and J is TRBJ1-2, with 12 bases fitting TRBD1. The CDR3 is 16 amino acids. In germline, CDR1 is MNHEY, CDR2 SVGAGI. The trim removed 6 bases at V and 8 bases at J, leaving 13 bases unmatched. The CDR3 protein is CASRRRPGQGAEGYTF. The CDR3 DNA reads TGTGCCAGCAGACGCAGACCGGGACAGGGGGCTGAAGGCTACACCTTC.

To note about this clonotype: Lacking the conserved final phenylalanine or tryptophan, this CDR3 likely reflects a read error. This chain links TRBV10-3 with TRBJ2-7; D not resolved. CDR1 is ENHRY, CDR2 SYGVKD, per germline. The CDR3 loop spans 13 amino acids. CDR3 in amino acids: CAISERSSYEQYY. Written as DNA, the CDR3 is TGTGCCATCAGTGAGAGGAGCTCCTACGAACAGTACTAT.

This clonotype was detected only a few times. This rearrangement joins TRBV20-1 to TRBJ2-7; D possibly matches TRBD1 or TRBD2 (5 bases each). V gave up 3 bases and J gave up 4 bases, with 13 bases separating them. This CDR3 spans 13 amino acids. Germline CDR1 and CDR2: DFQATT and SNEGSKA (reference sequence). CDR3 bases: TGCAGTGCTAGGGGTGGGACGCAATACGAGCAGTACTTC. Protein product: CSARGGTQYEQYF.

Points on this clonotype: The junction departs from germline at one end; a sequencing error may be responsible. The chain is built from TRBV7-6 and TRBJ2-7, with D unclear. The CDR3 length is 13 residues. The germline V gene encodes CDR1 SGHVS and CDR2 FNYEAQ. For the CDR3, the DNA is TGTGCCAGCAGCTTAGGCTCCTCCTACGAGCAGCACTTC. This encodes CASSLGSSYEQHF.

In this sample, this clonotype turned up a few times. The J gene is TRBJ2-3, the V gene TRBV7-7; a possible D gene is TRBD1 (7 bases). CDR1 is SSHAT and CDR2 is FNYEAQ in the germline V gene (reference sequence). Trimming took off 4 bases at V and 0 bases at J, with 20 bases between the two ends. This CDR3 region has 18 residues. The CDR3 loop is CASSSPIGGRGSTDTQYF. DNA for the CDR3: TGTGCCAGCAGCTCCCCCATAGGGGGCCGGGGGAGCACAGATACGCAGTATTTT.

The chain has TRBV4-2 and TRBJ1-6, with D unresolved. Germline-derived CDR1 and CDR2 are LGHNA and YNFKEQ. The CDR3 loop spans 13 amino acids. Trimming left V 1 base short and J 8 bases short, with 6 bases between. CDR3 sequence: CASSQAMDSPLHF. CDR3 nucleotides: TGTGCCAGCAGCCAAGCTATGGATTCACCCCTCCACTTT.

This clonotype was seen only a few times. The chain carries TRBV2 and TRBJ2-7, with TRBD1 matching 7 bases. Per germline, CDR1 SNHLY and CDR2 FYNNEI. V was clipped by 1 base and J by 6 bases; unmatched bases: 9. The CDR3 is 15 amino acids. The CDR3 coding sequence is TGTGCCAGCAGTGAAGGAATCGGGACAGTTGGCGAGCAGTACTTC. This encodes CASSEGIGTVGEQYF.

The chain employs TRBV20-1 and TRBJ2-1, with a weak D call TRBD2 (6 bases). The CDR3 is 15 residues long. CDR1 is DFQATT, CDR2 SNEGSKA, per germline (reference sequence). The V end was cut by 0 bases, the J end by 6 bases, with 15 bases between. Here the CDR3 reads CSARDPAGTGNEQFF. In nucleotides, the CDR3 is TGCAGTGCTAGAGATCCCGCGGGGACGGGCAATGAGCAGTTCTTC.

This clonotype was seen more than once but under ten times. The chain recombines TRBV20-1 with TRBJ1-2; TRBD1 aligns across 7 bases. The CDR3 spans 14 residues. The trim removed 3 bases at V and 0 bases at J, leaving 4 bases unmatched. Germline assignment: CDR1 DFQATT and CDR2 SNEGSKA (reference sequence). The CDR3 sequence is CSASQGGPNYGYTF. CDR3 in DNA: TGCAGTGCTAGTCAGGGGGGCCCTAACTATGGCTACACCTTC.

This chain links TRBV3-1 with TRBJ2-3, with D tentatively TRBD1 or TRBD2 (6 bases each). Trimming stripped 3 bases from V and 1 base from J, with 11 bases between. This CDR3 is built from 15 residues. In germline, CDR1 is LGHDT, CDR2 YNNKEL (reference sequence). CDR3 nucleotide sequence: TGTGCCAGCAGCCAGAGGGGGGCCCGCACAGATACGCAGTATTTT. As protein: CASSQRGARTDTQYF.

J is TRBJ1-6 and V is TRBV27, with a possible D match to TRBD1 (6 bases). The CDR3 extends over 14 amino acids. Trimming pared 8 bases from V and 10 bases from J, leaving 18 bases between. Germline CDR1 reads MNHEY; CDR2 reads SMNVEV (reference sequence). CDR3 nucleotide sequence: TGTGCCAGCCGTTCACACAGGGACGGGTCACCCCTCCACTTT. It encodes CASRSHRDGSPLHF.

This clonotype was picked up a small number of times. Here the CDR3 reads CASVPGGGFYGYTF. The DNA for the CDR3 is TGTGCCAGCGTCCCGGGGGGGGGTTTCTATGGCTACACCTTC. The chain couples TRBV2 to TRBJ1-2; tentative D call: TRBD1 (5 bases). CDR1 SNHLY and CDR2 FYNNEI come from the germline V gene. The ends were cut back, 8 bases at V and 4 bases at J, with 17 bases in the middle. The CDR3 contains 14 residues.

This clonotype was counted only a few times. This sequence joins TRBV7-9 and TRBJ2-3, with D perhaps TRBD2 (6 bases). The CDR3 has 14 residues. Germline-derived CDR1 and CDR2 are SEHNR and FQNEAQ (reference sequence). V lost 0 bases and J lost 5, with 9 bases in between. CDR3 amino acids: CASSLATGVDTQYF. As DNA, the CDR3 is TGTGCCAGCAGCTTAGCGACGGGAGTAGATACGCAGTATTTT.